What follows are 29 T cell receptor beta chains derived from one specimen sequenced in a study of blood T cell repertoires in COVID-19. Repertoires were generated with immunoSEQ multiplex PCR, while TCRdb's copy carries only in-frame clones and drops some. The sample yields roughly 200,000 clones, nearly 90% seen once. Material for sequencing was peripheral blood. The source is a man aged 55 to 70 with active or convalescent COVID-19.

This clone was seen once. The chain is built from TRBV5-1 and TRBJ2-7, with D maybe TRBD1 (6 bases). V lost 5 bases, J lost 7 bases, and 16 bases lay in between. CDR3 length equals 13 residues. The V gene's germline CDR1 is SGHRS and CDR2 YFSETQ. The DNA for the CDR3 is TGCGCCAGCAGTGGTGAGGGGGTGGAAGAGCAGTACTTC. Its translation is CASSGEGVEEQYF. The full variable domain, its missing parts supplied by reference TRBV5-1 and TRBJ2-7, is KAGVTQTPRYLIKTRGQQVTLSCSPISGHRSVSWYQQTPGQGLQFLFEYFSETQRNKGNFPGRFSGRQFSNSRSEMNVSTLELGDSALYLCASSGEGVEEQYFGPGTRLTVT.

The CDR3 DNA follows: TGTGCCAGCAGAGGGGGCTCCTATAATTCACCCCTCCACTTT. As protein: CASRGGSYNSPLHF. V gene TRBV6-6 combines with J gene TRBJ1-6; weak D call: TRBD1 (6 bases). This CDR3 is built from 14 residues. Trimming left V 6 bases short and J 0 bases short, with 6 bases between. CDR1 is MNHNY and CDR2 is SVGAGI in the germline V gene (reference sequence).

The chain is built from TRBV5-1 and TRBJ2-7, with a tentative D call TRBD1 (5 bases). The germline V gene has CDR1 SGHRS and CDR2 YFSETQ. The CDR3 sequence is 16 residues long. Trimming cost V 2 bases and J 4 bases, with 19 bases left between them. The CDR3 DNA reads as TGCGCCAGCAGCTTCCTGCAGGGCCCATTAGTGTACGAGCAGTACTTC. This sequence encodes CASSFLQGPLVYEQYF.

The chain combines TRBV4-1 with TRBJ2-5, with TRBD2 identical over 11 bases. Germline loops: CDR1 MGHRA, CDR2 YSYEKL. The V and J ends lost 4 bases and 1 base, in that order; junction bases with no gene match: 11. The CDR3 sequence is 18 residues long. The CDR3 DNA reads as TGCGCCAGCAGCCTCACCCAAGCTAGCGGGGGGCCCCAAGAGACCCAGTACTTC. This sequence encodes CASSLTQASGGPQETQYF.

This chain uses TRBV10-3 with TRBJ2-7; D might be TRBD1 (6 bases). This CDR3 is 12 amino acids long. Germline assignment: CDR1 ENHRY and CDR2 SYGVKD. Trimming removed 5 bases from V and 5 bases from J, with 10 bases in between. The CDR3 DNA sequence: TGTGCCATCAGTCAGGGGTTCCACGAGCAGTACTTC. This sequence encodes CAISQGFHEQYF.

The J gene is TRBJ2-7, the V gene TRBV2, with D perhaps TRBD1 (5 bases). Trimming cost V 6 bases and J 4 bases, with 13 bases left between them. CDR3 size: 13 residues. CDR1 and CDR2 (germline): SNHLY, FYNNEI. DNA of the CDR3: TGTGCCAGCAGCTTCCTTGACAGTTACGAGCAGTACTTC. Its translation: CASSFLDSYEQYF. Looking up the rest from reference TRBV2 and TRBJ2-7 gives the full variable domain: EPEVTQTPSHQVTQMGQEVILRCVPISNHLYFYWYRQILGQKVEFLVSFYNNEISEKSEIFDDQFSVERPDGSNFTLKIRSTKLEDSAMYFCASSFLDSYEQYFGPGTRLTVT.

This clone was counted only a few times. The sample contains more than one DNA sequence encoding this CDR3. This rearrangement joins TRBV5-1 to TRBJ2-5; D is possibly TRBD1 (5 bases). The CDR3 runs to 13 residues. Germline-derived CDR1 and CDR2 are SGHRS and YFSETQ. V was cut by 5 bases and J by 1 base, with 9 bases left in between. The CDR3: CASSRQSQETQYF. In DNA form, the CDR3 reads TGCGCCAGCAGTAGACAGTCCCAAGAGACCCAGTACTTC.

The table lists this clone with a few counts. V is TRBV5-1 and J is TRBJ1-1; 9 bases line up with TRBD1. This CDR3 has 17 residues. V lost 3 bases, J lost 1 base, and 10 bases stayed unmatched. CDR1 and CDR2 (germline): SGHRS, YFSETQ. CDR3 protein: CASSYYGTGKRNTEAFF. The CDR3 DNA sequence: TGCGCCAGCAGCTATTATGGGACAGGGAAAAGGAACACTGAAGCTTTCTTT.

The J gene is TRBJ2-1, the V gene TRBV27, with 13 bases matching TRBD2. Looked up from germline, CDR1 is MNHEY and CDR2 is SMNVEV (reference sequence). CDR3 size: 16 residues. V lost 5 bases, J lost 8 bases, and 9 bases stayed unmatched. CDR3 nucleotides: TGTGCCAGCAGTGCCAGGAGGACTAGCGGGGGTCATGAGCAGTTCTTC. Amino acids: CASSARRTSGGHEQFF.

This chain links TRBV5-1 with TRBJ2-7, with 8 bases lining up with TRBD1. The trim removed 0 bases at V and 4 bases at J, leaving 6 bases unmatched. In germline, CDR1 is SGHRS, CDR2 YFSETQ. This CDR3 has 15 amino acids. In DNA, the CDR3 is TGCGCCAGCAGCTTGGACTGGGACAGGTGGTACGAGCAGTACTTC. It is translated as CASSLDWDRWYEQYF.

CDR3 bases: TGTGCCAGCAGCTTAGGGGGCGCCGGGGAGCTGTTTTTT. Translation: CASSLGGAGELFF. The rearrangement joins TRBV7-3 to TRBJ2-2; the D gene is possibly TRBD1 (6 bases). Trimming removed 2 bases from V and 6 bases from J, with 7 bases in between. The CDR3 extends over 13 amino acids. The germline V gene encodes CDR1 SGHTA and CDR2 FQGTGA.

The chain joins TRBV29-1 to TRBJ2-7, with TRBD1 matching over 8 bases. CDR1 is SQVTM, CDR2 ANQGSEA, per germline. Trimming cost V 4 bases and J 5 bases; bases outside gene matches: 7. The CDR3 loop spans 13 amino acids. Here the CDR3 DNA reads TGCAGCGTTGCAACAGGGGGTCGGGACGAGCAGTACTTC. Encoded protein: CSVATGGRDEQYF.

The CDR3 nucleotides are TGTGCCAGTAGTATAGTCGGGGACAGTGAAGCTTTCTTT. This codes for CASSIVGDSEAFF. The gene calls are TRBV19 and TRBJ1-1, with 7 nucleotides matching TRBD1. The germline gives CDR1 LNHDA, CDR2 SQIVND (reference sequence). The CDR3 extends over 13 amino acids. V lost 1 base, J lost 7 bases, and 3 bases stayed unmatched.

This chain connects TRBV10-3 to TRBJ1-1, with 8 bases lining up with TRBD1. The CDR3 consists of 15 residues. J gave up 3 bases and V 2 bases, and 5 bases lay outside the gene matches. Germline CDR1 and CDR2: ENHRY and SYGVKD. As DNA, the CDR3 is TGTGCCATCAGTGAGGGGGACAGGTTCGACACTGAAGCTTTCTTT. As protein: CAISEGDRFDTEAFF.

The chain carries TRBV12-3 or TRBV12-4 and TRBJ2-7; 8 bases map to TRBD1. The CDR3 totals 12 residues. V lost 9 bases and J lost 2; bases outside the gene matches: 3. CDR3 amino acids: CARGDRPYEQYF. In DNA form, the CDR3 reads TGTGCCAGGGGGGACAGGCCCTACGAGCAGTACTTC.

The rearrangement joins TRBV13 to TRBJ2-1, with D unresolved. This CDR3 is 16 amino acids long. Germline CDR1 and CDR2: PRHDT and FYEKMQ (reference sequence). Trimming took off 5 bases at V and 0 bases at J, with 14 bases between the two ends. The CDR3 spells CASSPQTPSSYNEQFF. CDR3 bases: TGTGCCAGCAGCCCTCAGACACCGAGCTCCTACAATGAGCAGTTCTTC.

This chain uses TRBV29-1 with TRBJ1-5; D is unresolved. V lost 6 bases, J lost 4 bases, and 13 bases lay in between. CDR3 length: 13 amino acids. The germline V gene encodes CDR1 SQVTM and CDR2 ANQGSEA. This chain's CDR3 is CSVAANRNQPQHF. The CDR3 DNA reads TGCAGCGTCGCGGCAAACCGAAATCAGCCCCAGCATTTT.

The chain is built from TRBV5-5 and TRBJ2-3, with 11 positions matching TRBD2. CDR1 is SGHKS and CDR2 is YYEKEE in the germline V gene (reference sequence). The CDR3 is 16 residues long. V trimming: 2 bases; J trimming: 10 bases; junction bases outside the gene matches: 12. Written as DNA, the CDR3 is TGTGCCAGCAGCTTTAGTACTAGCGGGGGTGCTGAAGCGCAGTATTTT. It yields the protein CASSFSTSGGAEAQYF.

Remarks on this clone: Other nucleotide sequences from this sample produce the same CDR3. The CDR3 DNA is TGTGCCAGCAGCTCCAGGGATTACGAGCAGTACTTC. Amino acid sequence: CASSSRDYEQYF. The chain uses TRBV11-2 and TRBJ2-7, with a tentative D call TRBD1 (5 bases). The CDR3 loop spans 12 amino acids. V shed 4 bases and J shed 4 bases, with 8 bases lying between them. Germline CDR1 is SGHAT and CDR2 is FQNNGV. The full variable domain, completed using reference TRBV11-2 and TRBJ2-7, is EAGVAQSPRYKIIEKRQSVAFWCNPISGHATLYWYQQILGQGPKLLIQFQNNGVVDDSQLPKDRFSAERLKGVDSTLKIQPAKLEDSAVYLCASSSRDYEQYFGPGTRLTVT.

The chain has TRBV7-2 and TRBJ1-6; perhaps TRBD1 as D (5 bases). This CDR3 is built from 16 residues. V lost 3 bases, J lost 5 bases, and 14 bases lay in between. In germline, CDR1 is SGHTA, CDR2 FQGNSA. The CDR3 is CASSFGTGPHNSPLHF. The CDR3, as DNA: TGTGCCAGCAGCTTCGGGACTGGGCCCCATAATTCACCCCTCCACTTT. The full variable domain, rest sourced from reference TRBV7-2 and TRBJ1-6, is GAGVSQSPSNKVTEKGKDVELRCDPISGHTALYWYRQSLGQGLEFLIYFQGNSAPDKSGLPSDRFSAERTGGSVSTLTIQRTQQEDSAVYLCASSFGTGPHNSPLHFGNGTRLTVT.

In this sample, this clone turned up once. This chain's CDR3 is CASSLQGTRNSPLHF. The CDR3 DNA is TGTGCCAGCTCACTCCAGGGGACGCGTAATTCACCCCTCCACTTT. The chain joins TRBV18 to TRBJ1-6, with a weak D call TRBD1 (6 bases). This CDR3 comprises 15 residues. V was pared by 4 bases and J by 6 bases, with 13 bases between. From germline, CDR1 is KGHSH and CDR2 LQKENI. The full variable domain, in which reference TRBV18 and TRBJ1-6 provide the parts outside the CDR3, is NAGVMQNPRHLVRRRGQEARLRCSPMKGHSHVYWYRQLPEEGLKFMVYLQKENIIDESGMPKERFSAEFPKEGPSILRIQQVVRGDSAAYFCASSLQGTRNSPLHFGNGTRLTVT.

The genes are TRBV14 and TRBJ1-1; D is possibly TRBD1 (6 bases). Trimming removed 5 bases at V and 3 bases at J, with 19 bases between. The CDR3 length is 16 residues. CDR1 and CDR2 from the germline V gene are SGHDN and FVKESK. Here the CDR3 reads CASSFRTGTLDTEAFF. CDR3 sequence (DNA): TGTGCCAGCAGCTTTCGGACCGGGACACTCGACACTGAAGCTTTCTTT.

This sequence joins TRBV9 and TRBJ2-1; 10 bases align to TRBD2. This CDR3 spans 16 amino acids. The ends lost 2 bases at V and 7 bases at J; junction bases unmatched: 9. The germline V gene has CDR1 SGDLS and CDR2 YYNGEE. CDR3 amino acids: CASSVGAGGLGNEQFF. The CDR3 nucleotides read TGTGCCAGCAGCGTCGGAGCGGGGGGGCTAGGGAATGAGCAGTTCTTC.

The genes are TRBV19 and TRBJ1-3; D is uncertain. Germline CDR1 reads LNHDA; CDR2 reads SQIVND (reference sequence). The V gene lost 2 bases and the J gene lost 4 bases, with 18 bases spanning the gap. This CDR3 has 17 amino acids. CDR3 sequence: CASSIRYSPDVGNTIYF. As DNA, the CDR3 is TGTGCCAGTAGTATAAGATACAGTCCCGATGTAGGAAACACCATATATTTT.

The CDR3 is CASSPGRGRGETQYF. CDR3 bases: TGCGCCAGCAGCCCTGGGCGGGGGCGCGGGGAGACCCAGTACTTC. The rearrangement uses TRBV4-1 and TRBJ2-5; D may be TRBD2 (7 bases). The germline V gene has CDR1 MGHRA and CDR2 YSYEKL. This CDR3 comprises 15 residues. V dropped 4 bases and J dropped 5 bases, with 17 bases sitting between them.

The gene calls are TRBV9 and TRBJ2-3; possible D gene TRBD2, 5 bases. The ends were cut back, 0 bases at V and 2 bases at J, with 7 bases in the middle. CDR3 length: 14 amino acids. Germline V gene sequence: CDR1 SGDLS, CDR2 YYNGEE. The CDR3 sequence is CASSVVAYTDTQYF. CDR3 DNA sequence: TGTGCCAGCAGCGTAGTAGCGTACACAGATACGCAGTATTTT.

The V call is TRBV6-4, the J call TRBJ2-5, with 9 positions matching TRBD2. V shed 0 bases and J 1 base; nucleotides not matched to a gene: 9. Germline lookup yields CDR1 MRHNA and CDR2 SNTAGT. The CDR3 spans 18 residues. In DNA, the CDR3 is TGTGCCAGCAGTGACTCGAGTATGACTAGCGGTTTCCAAGAGACCCAGTACTTC. It specifies CASSDSSMTSGFQETQYF.

The J gene is TRBJ2-7, the V gene TRBV18; 9 nucleotides agree with TRBD1. This CDR3 region has 14 residues. J was trimmed by 3 bases and V by 6 bases; bases with no gene match: 6. In germline, CDR1 is KGHSH, CDR2 LQKENI. The CDR3 DNA sequence: TGTGCCAGCTCTCAGGGGACAGGGAACTACGAGCAGTACTTC. Its protein is CASSQGTGNYEQYF.

This clone was seen only once. CDR3: CASSSYPGQGDQPQHF. The CDR3 region has the DNA TGTGCCAGCAGCTCTTACCCGGGACAGGGTGATCAGCCCCAGCATTTT. The chain has TRBV7-9 and TRBJ1-5; 9 bases agree with TRBD1. The germline CDR1 and CDR2 sequences are SEHNR and FQNEAQ (reference sequence). V shed 4 bases and J 5 bases; nucleotides not matched to a gene: 9. The CDR3 loop spans 16 amino acids.